The TCR beta chain under discussion was sequenced for a study of metastatic and nonmetastatic thyroid tumors. This clone was seen many times. The antigen remains unidentified. The junction does not match germline at one end; this may be a read error. All patients were treatment-naive before thyroid surgery. Whole-study results and caveats: Relative to benign nodules, malignant thyroid tumors were reportedly characterized by significantly elevated TCR beta diversity in blood and tumor.

Source study methods: CDR3 was compared across clinicopathological groups, and the resulting differences were used to build a distant-metastasis classifier for papillary thyroid cancer. TCRdb re-called clones from the PCR reads using MiXCR. Here the V and J calls rest on TCRdb's processing, not on the authors' analysis. The data show about 45,000 clones, with about 4% seen just once and around 9.6% held by the top ten. The CDR3 extends over 13 amino acids. Germline V CDR1 and CDR2: SSHAT, FNYEAQ (reference sequence). The chain carries TRBV7-7 and TRBJ2-2, with TRBD1 matching 10 bases. Sequencing used blood. The receptor was derived from a female donor with papillary thyroid cancer or a benign thyroid nodule (not recorded which). Some clones in this sample may be carry-over from other donors' samples. The CDR3 here is CASRQGAAGELFF. The DNA of the CDR3 is TGTGCTAGCAGACAGGGGGCCGCCGGGGAGCTGTTTTTT.